The source of this T cell receptor (beta chain) is a study of Ad26.COV2.S vaccination and SARS-CoV-2 variants. Overall study context: The Ad26.COV2.S arm of the COV1001 trial was where the donor was placed. Findings and caveats of the study: Vaccine and placebo groups showed comparable non-spike TCR breadth.

This clone has just one count. Its antigen is unknown. Only in-frame clones appear in the TCRdb table, and some are missing; sequencing was by immunoSEQ multiplex PCR. Of about 440,000 clones listed, 87% are singletons. CDR1 is SGHDT and CDR2 is YYEEEE in the germline V gene. The trim removed 2 bases at V and 4 bases at J, leaving 7 bases unmatched. This CDR3 is 15 amino acids long. Treatment here: about 20 received Ad26.COV2.S at low or high dose, single or two shots; roughly five received placebo; per-sample allocation not given. Samples were taken on day 63 after the first vaccine or placebo injection.

The TCR sequence derives from a person aged 18-60 years who received the Ad26.COV2.S COVID-19 vaccine or a placebo. This specimen consisted of peripheral blood, obtained in a trial of Ad26.COV2.S vaccine versus placebo. The chain couples TRBV5-6 to TRBJ2-5, with 8 positions matching TRBD1. As DNA, the CDR3 is TGTGCCAGCAGCTTAGGGACAGGATATAGAGAGACCCAGTACTTC. This gives the protein CASSLGTGYRETQYF. Together with reference TRBV5-6 and TRBJ2-5, the CDR3 gives the full variable domain: DAGVTQSPTHLIKTRGQQVTLRCSPKSGHDTVSWYQQALGQGPQFIFQYYEEEERQRGNFPDRFSGHQFPNYSSELNVNALLLGDSALYLCASSLGTGYRETQYFGPGTRLLVL.